One sample yielded the 18 T cell receptor beta chains listed below, sequenced in a study of early T cells in non-severe SARS-CoV-2 infection. Via MiXCR, TCRdb re-called the 5' RACE reads, giving one row per CDR3 protein. The table includes tens of thousands of distinct CDR3 sequences, 10% detected once. The sample consisted of whole blood, taken at baseline. The receptors derive from an adult who was a healthcare worker with PCR-confirmed SARS-CoV-2 infection or an uninfected control (not recorded which).

With respect to this clonotype: An end of the junction differs from the germline gene, which may be a read error. The chain employs TRBV15 and TRBJ1-4; TRBD1 agrees at 7 bases. Germline-derived CDR1 and CDR2 are LNHNV and YYDKDF (reference sequence). The CDR3 is 11 amino acids. The CDR3 reads CATSNTGQPCF. Written as DNA, the CDR3 is TGTGCCACCAGCAACACGGGACAGCCATGTTTT.

This clonotype was detected ten times or more. The CDR3 DNA is TGTGCCAGCAGCTTTTCTGCGCCCCGAGGGACAGCGTCCACAGATACGCAGTATTTT. Amino acid sequence: CASSFSAPRGTASTDTQYF. This chain links TRBV7-9 with TRBJ2-3; 7 bases fit TRBD1. Germline V gives CDR1 SEHNR, CDR2 FQNEAQ (reference sequence). This CDR3 has 19 residues. V dropped 3 bases and J dropped 2; count of bases not matched to a gene: 17.

This clonotype showed up many times. The V and J genes are TRBV6-2 or TRBV6-3 and TRBJ2-1; D is uncertain. Trimming cost V 3 bases and J 9 bases, with 12 bases left between them. Germline loops: CDR1 MNHEY, CDR2 SVGEGT. This CDR3 comprises 13 residues. CDR3 DNA: TGTGCCAGCAGTTATTTGGTAGAAGGTGAGCAGTTCTTC. Its translation is CASSYLVEGEQFF.

This clonotype was seen ten or more times. V and J are TRBV30 and TRBJ2-2; TRBD2 might be the D (5 bases). The CDR3 runs to 14 residues. V lost 1 base and J lost 3, with 9 bases in between. From germline, CDR1 is GTSNPN and CDR2 SVGIG (reference sequence). The CDR3 region is CAWSAGLDTGELFF. The CDR3 DNA follows: TGTGCCTGGAGTGCTGGACTCGACACCGGGGAGCTGTTTTTT.

This clonotype was observed a few times. At one of its ends the junction is not consistent with the germline gene, which may arise from a read error. J is TRBJ2-7 and V is TRBV29-1; 11 positions agree with TRBD1. This CDR3 comprises 14 residues. Per germline, CDR1 SQVTM and CDR2 ANQGSEA. The chain's CDR3 is CSVEGQGAYREQYF. Written as DNA, the CDR3 is TGCAGCGTAGAAGGACAGGGGGCTTACCGGGAGCAGTACTTC.

The V and J genes are TRBV7-9 and TRBJ2-2; 11 bases align to TRBD2. V gave up 8 bases and J gave up 5 bases; unmatched junction bases: 7. Germline CDR1 reads SEHNR; CDR2 reads FQNEAQ (reference sequence). The CDR3 runs to 15 residues. CDR3 loop: CASVTSGSGTGELFF. The CDR3 DNA follows: TGTGCCAGCGTTACTAGCGGGAGTGGAACCGGGGAGCTGTTTTTT.

The chain has TRBV20-1 and TRBJ1-2, with TRBD1 as a possible D gene (5 bases). CDR3 size: 14 residues. The germline V and J ends were trimmed by 1 base and 6 bases, with 15 bases remaining between them. Germline V CDR1 and CDR2: DFQATT, SNEGSKA (reference sequence). DNA for the CDR3: TGCAGTGCTAGAGTGGGAACAGGAACAAATGGCTACACCTTC. The encoded protein is CSARVGTGTNGYTF.

This clonotype has ten or more counts. This sequence joins TRBV29-1 and TRBJ1-1, with D perhaps TRBD1 (5 bases). Per germline, CDR1 SQVTM and CDR2 ANQGSEA. The CDR3 is made up of 13 amino acids. V was shortened by 0 bases and J by 5 bases, with 10 bases between the two germline ends. CDR3 amino acids: CSVEEAPGTEAFF. CDR3 bases: TGCAGCGTTGAAGAAGCCCCAGGGACTGAAGCTTTCTTT.

This clonotype was found many times. The gene calls are TRBV5-8 and TRBJ1-1, with D unresolved. CDR1 is SGHTS, CDR2 YDEGEE, per germline. The CDR3 is 11 amino acids. V gave up 7 bases and J gave up 3 bases, with 7 bases separating them. The CDR3 DNA follows: TGTGCCAGCCGCATGCACACTGAAGCTTTCTTT. Translated, it gives CASRMHTEAFF.

This clonotype occurred a few times. V gene TRBV28 combines with J gene TRBJ1-5, with D perhaps matching TRBD1 (6 bases). V dropped 3 bases and J dropped 0 bases, with 15 bases sitting between them. The germline gives CDR1 MDHEN, CDR2 SYDVKM. CDR3 length: 17 amino acids. The CDR3 coding sequence is TGTGCCAGCAGTTTTGTAAGGGGGACTTATAGCAATCAGCCCCAGCATTTT. Translation: CASSFVRGTYSNQPQHF.

This clonotype was recorded at least ten times. Compared with germline, one end of the junction differs, possibly owing to a read error. V is TRBV19 and J is TRBJ2-7; 7 bases agree with TRBD2. Germline V lookup: CDR1 LNHDA, CDR2 SQIVND (reference sequence). CDR3 size: 14 residues. The CDR3 DNA reads as TGTGCCAGTAGTATAGAGACTAGCTCCCACGAGCAGTACTTC. It specifies CASSIETSSHEQYF. The full variable domain, in which reference TRBV19 and TRBJ2-7 provide the parts outside the CDR3, is DGGITQSPKYLFRKEGQNVTLSCEQNLNHDAMYWYRQDPGQGLRLIYYSQIVNDFQKGDIAEGYSVSREKKESFPLTVTSAQKNPTAFYLCASSIETSSHEQYFGPGTRLTVT.

This clonotype has only a few counts. The chain uses TRBV5-4 and TRBJ1-6; 11 nucleotides line up with TRBD1. Germline CDR1 and CDR2: SGHNT and YYREEE (reference sequence). V shed 5 bases, J shed 8 bases, and the junction held 9 bases outside the gene matches. The CDR3 has 16 amino acids. The CDR3 DNA is TGTGCCAGCAGGCGAAGGGGGACAGGGGGAGATTCACCCCTCCACTTT. This sequence encodes CASRRRGTGGDSPLHF.

This clonotype was counted only a few times. V and J are TRBV29-1 and TRBJ2-5; D is possibly TRBD1 (6 bases). Trimming removed 3 bases at V and 7 bases at J, with 15 bases between. The CDR3 has 13 amino acids. CDR1 and CDR2 (germline): SQVTM, ANQGSEA. The CDR3 sequence is CSVDLTGPGTQYF. The CDR3 nucleotides read TGCAGCGTTGACTTGACAGGACCCGGGACCCAGTACTTC.

This clonotype was detected once. The chain recombines TRBV28 with TRBJ2-2; 7 bases line up with TRBD2. Germline V gene lookup returns CDR1 MDHEN and CDR2 SYDVKM. V lost 6 bases, J lost 1 base, and 11 bases stayed unmatched. This CDR3 region has 17 residues. Written as DNA, the CDR3 is TGTGCCAGCAGCTCTCCCATAGCGGGCATGAACACCGGGGAGCTGTTTTTT. Translation gives CASSSPIAGMNTGELFF.

This clonotype has a handful of counts. V is TRBV3-1 and J is TRBJ2-6; D call uncertain. V shed 4 bases and J shed 0 bases, with 10 bases lying between them. There are 16 residues in the CDR3. The V gene's germline CDR1 is LGHDT and CDR2 YNNKEL (reference sequence). The CDR3 sequence is CASSPPTSSGANVLTF. The CDR3 DNA reads as TGTGCCAGCAGCCCCCCCACCAGCTCTGGGGCCAACGTCCTGACTTTC. Full variable domain (outside the CDR3, taken from reference TRBV3-1 and TRBJ2-6): DTAVSQTPKYLVTQMGNDKSIKCEQNLGHDTMYWYKQDSKKFLKIMFSYNNKELIINETVPNRFSPKSPDKAHLNLHINSLELGDSAVYFCASSPPTSSGANVLTFGAGSRLTVL.

This clonotype has a count of ten or more. This chain links TRBV7-2 with TRBJ1-1; TRBD1 might be the D (6 bases). The length of the CDR3 is 14 residues. CDR1 and CDR2 (germline): SGHTA, FQGNSA. Trimming took 5 bases from V and 5 from J, leaving 15 bases between them. CDR3 DNA sequence: TGTGCCAGCAGCCCTCCATGGGGGGCTACTGAAGCTTTCTTT. This codes for CASSPPWGATEAFF. Supplemented by reference TRBV7-2 and TRBJ1-1, the full variable domain reads GAGVSQSPSNKVTEKGKDVELRCDPISGHTALYWYRQSLGQGLEFLIYFQGNSAPDKSGLPSDRFSAERTGGSVSTLTIQRTQQEDSAVYLCASSPPWGATEAFFGQGTRLTVV.

This clonotype was seen many times. The gene calls are TRBV5-1 and TRBJ2-1; the D is unclear. Per germline, CDR1 SGHRS and CDR2 YFSETQ. The CDR3 loop spans 17 amino acids. V was trimmed by 0 bases and J by 6 bases, leaving 19 bases between them. Here the CDR3 reads CASSLGSGGSKGNEQFF. The CDR3 coding sequence is TGCGCCAGCAGCTTGGGTTCGGGCGGATCAAAGGGCAATGAGCAGTTCTTC. The full variable domain, in which reference TRBV5-1 and TRBJ2-1 provide the parts outside the CDR3, is KAGVTQTPRYLIKTRGQQVTLSCSPISGHRSVSWYQQTPGQGLQFLFEYFSETQRNKGNFPGRFSGRQFSNSRSEMNVSTLELGDSALYLCASSLGSGGSKGNEQFFGPGTRLTVL.

The chain carries TRBV28 and TRBJ1-1; 9 positions agree with TRBD1. Germline-derived CDR1 and CDR2 are MDHEN and SYDVKM. With 6 bases clipped from V and 1 base from J, the junction kept 6 bases outside the gene matches. The length of the CDR3 is 15 residues. The CDR3 region is CASRTGTGPNTEAFF. Written as DNA, the CDR3 is TGTGCCAGCAGAACCGGGACAGGGCCGAACACTGAAGCTTTCTTT.